This is a list of T cell receptor beta chains from one sample in a study of tumor-infiltrating lymphocytes in localized non-small cell lung cancer. Libraries were prepared by immunoSEQ multiplex PCR; TCRdb keeps only in-frame clonotypes and omits some of them. The data hold 12,000 or so clones, with 60% to 85% observed a single time. The sequenced sample consisted of lung tumor tissue. The origin of the receptors is a human donor with non-small cell lung cancer. The CDR3 runs from the conserved cysteine through the conserved F or W.

J gene: TRBJ2-5
CDR3 length: 11
V gene: TRBV29-1
CDR3 protein: CSVLPGQTQYF

J gene: TRBJ1-1
CDR3 length: 12
V gene: TRBV19
CDR3 protein: CASSGQNTEAFF

J gene: TRBJ2-5
CDR3 length: 15
V gene: TRBV25-1
CDR3 protein: CASSEWGQGEETQYF

J gene: TRBJ1-3
CDR3 length: 16
V gene: TRBV15
CDR3 protein: CATSRVRTASGNTIYF

J gene: TRBJ2-2
CDR3 length: 12
V gene: TRBV5-4
CDR3 protein: CASSFNTGELFF

J gene: TRBJ1-6
CDR3 length: 15
V gene: TRBV7-2
CDR3 protein: CASSPVTGINSPLHF

J gene: TRBJ1-2
CDR3 length: 14
V gene: TRBV7-9
CDR3 protein: CASSLESVYAGYTF

J gene: TRBJ1-2
CDR3 length: 13
V gene: TRBV5-6
CDR3 protein: CASSVTGPYSYTF

J gene: TRBJ1-2
CDR3 length: 14
V gene: TRBV6-1
CDR3 protein: CASSDRGQFEGYTF

J gene: TRBJ1-2
CDR3 length: 13
V gene: TRBV5-4
CDR3 protein: CASGRTGNYGYTF

J gene: TRBJ1-5
CDR3 length: 13
V gene: TRBV28
CDR3 protein: CASTRSNFQPQHF

J gene: TRBJ1-2
CDR3 length: 15
V gene: TRBV11-2
CDR3 protein: CASSPRTGTDYGYTF

J gene: TRBJ2-7
CDR3 length: 14
V gene: TRBV5-4
CDR3 protein: CASSTNGRSYEQYF

J gene: TRBJ2-5
CDR3 length: 15
V gene: TRBV5-6
CDR3 protein: CASSLVGTGRETQYF

J gene: TRBJ1-5
CDR3 length: 14
V gene: TRBV19
CDR3 protein: CASSMVGDNQPQHF

J gene: TRBJ2-3
CDR3 length: 12
V gene: TRBV2
CDR3 protein: CASSTSTDTQYF

J gene: TRBJ1-1
CDR3 length: 15
V gene: TRBV5-4
CDR3 protein: CASSLDRHGNTEAFF

J gene: TRBJ2-1
CDR3 length: 16
V gene: TRBV4-3
CDR3 protein: CASSLGLAGSYNEQFF

J gene: TRBJ2-5
CDR3 length: 11
V gene: TRBV20-1
CDR3 protein: CSSDREETQYF

J gene: TRBJ2-1
CDR3 length: 15
V gene: TRBV29-1
CDR3 protein: CSVDGTTTTYNEQFF

J gene: TRBJ1-5
CDR3 length: 13
V gene: TRBV10-3
CDR3 protein: CAISVGGRQPQHF

J gene: TRBJ2-7
CDR3 length: 11
V gene: TRBV28
CDR3 protein: CASRSPYEQYF

J gene: TRBJ2-1
CDR3 length: 17
V gene: TRBV7-2
CDR3 protein: CASSLVASGRRNNEQFF

J gene: TRBJ2-7
CDR3 length: 15
V gene: TRBV6-1
CDR3 protein: CASSVQEGGIYEQYF

J gene: TRBJ1-1
CDR3 length: 14
V gene: TRBV7-2
CDR3 protein: CASSSRQGTTEAFF

J gene: TRBJ2-7
CDR3 length: 11
V gene: TRBV6-1
CDR3 protein: CASSPYYEQYF

J gene: TRBJ2-1
CDR3 length: 16
V gene: TRBV2
CDR3 protein: CASSELATGSYNEQFF

J gene: TRBJ1-2
CDR3 length: 14
V gene: TRBV2
CDR3 protein: CASSENRGDYGYTF

J gene: TRBJ2-5
CDR3 length: 17
V gene: TRBV14
CDR3 protein: CASSQDAGFTSSETQYF

J gene: TRBJ1-1
CDR3 length: 15
V gene: TRBV7-2
CDR3 protein: CASRRGGIANTEAFF

J gene: TRBJ2-5
CDR3 length: 13
V gene: TRBV7-9
CDR3 protein: CASTRELKETQYF

J gene: TRBJ2-1
CDR3 length: 13
V gene: TRBV19
CDR3 protein: CASSSLVLDEQFF

J gene: TRBJ1-2
CDR3 length: 13
V gene: TRBV4-3
CDR3 protein: CASSQVPEYGYTF

J gene: TRBJ2-7
CDR3 length: 17
V gene: TRBV7-6
CDR3 protein: CASSLTPLAFGSYEQYF

J gene: TRBJ2-7
CDR3 length: 13
V gene: TRBV5-1
CDR3 protein: CASSYPGGREQYF

J gene: TRBJ2-1
CDR3 length: 14
V gene: TRBV7-2
CDR3 protein: CASSFFPTTGEQFF

J gene: TRBJ1-2
CDR3 length: 15
V gene: TRBV19
CDR3 protein: CASSILGPTIYGYTF

J gene: TRBJ2-7
CDR3 length: 14
V gene: TRBV6-5
CDR3 protein: CASSRDRGSYEQYF

J gene: TRBJ1-3
CDR3 length: 17
V gene: TRBV9
CDR3 protein: CASSPTVTGTPGNTIYF

J gene: TRBJ2-7
CDR3 length: 13
V gene: TRBV7-2
CDR3 protein: CASSQGGGYEQYF

J gene: TRBJ2-2
CDR3 length: 13
V gene: TRBV28
CDR3 protein: CASSLPLSGELFF

J gene: TRBJ2-7
CDR3 length: 14
V gene: TRBV11-2
CDR3 protein: CASSLGGGAYEQYF

J gene: TRBJ1-2
CDR3 length: 13
V gene: TRBV18
CDR3 protein: CASSPQSDYGYTF

J gene: TRBJ1-2
CDR3 length: 11
V gene: TRBV5-1
CDR3 protein: CASGPDYGYTF

J gene: TRBJ2-1
CDR3 length: 12
V gene: TRBV29-1
CDR3 protein: CTTKSGQVEQFF

J gene: TRBJ2-1
CDR3 length: 17
V gene: TRBV19
CDR3 protein: CASSINVAGVYYNEQFF

J gene: TRBJ1-4
CDR3 length: 12
V gene: TRBV4-1
CDR3 protein: CASSLTGEKLFF

J gene: TRBJ2-3
CDR3 length: 14
V gene: TRBV10-3
CDR3 protein: CAISSGGGADTQYF

J gene: TRBJ2-7
CDR3 length: 15
V gene: TRBV13
CDR3 protein: CASSLLAGSDYEQYF